The present T cell receptor beta chain was sequenced within a study of CD8 T cells in ankylosing spondylitis. Whole-study results and caveats: There was a TCR beta motif, made of 7 to 9 highly homologous variants, that appeared characteristic of ankylosing spondylitis blood. Significantly higher representation of disease-linked clones was reported for matched ankylosing spondylitis synovial fluid.

This clonotype was recorded at least ten times. Antigen specificity is unknown. The CDR3 is 15 residues long. The V gene's germline CDR1 is SGHRS and CDR2 YFSETQ. V gave up 4 bases and J gave up 2 bases, with 16 bases separating them. MiXCR was run by TCRdb on the 5' RACE reads, yielding one entry per CDR3 protein. The sample lists 800,000 to 900,000 distinct CDR3 sequences, about an eighth seen once, with approximately 0.5% in the top ten. The sample taken for sequencing was blood, either unsorted or a sorted T cell fraction (not recorded which). The chain uses TRBV5-1 and TRBJ2-7; D may match TRBD1 or TRBD2 (5 bases each). The receptor was isolated from a male donor with ankylosing spondylitis. CDR3 DNA: TGCGCCAGCAGCCAAGCCCGGGACGGAGCCTACGAGCAGTACTTC. It codes for CASSQARDGAYEQYF.